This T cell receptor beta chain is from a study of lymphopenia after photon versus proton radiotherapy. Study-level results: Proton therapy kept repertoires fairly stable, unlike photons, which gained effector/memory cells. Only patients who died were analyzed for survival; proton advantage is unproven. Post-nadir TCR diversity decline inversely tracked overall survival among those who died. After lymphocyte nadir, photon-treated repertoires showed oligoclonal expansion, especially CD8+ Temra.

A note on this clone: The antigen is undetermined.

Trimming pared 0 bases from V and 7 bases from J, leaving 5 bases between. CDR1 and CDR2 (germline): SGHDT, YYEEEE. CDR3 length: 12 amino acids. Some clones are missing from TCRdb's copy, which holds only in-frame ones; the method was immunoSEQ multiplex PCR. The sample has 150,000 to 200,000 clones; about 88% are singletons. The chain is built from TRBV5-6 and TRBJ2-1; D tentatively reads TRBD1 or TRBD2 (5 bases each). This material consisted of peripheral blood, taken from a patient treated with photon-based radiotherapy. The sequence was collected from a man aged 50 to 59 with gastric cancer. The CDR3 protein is CASSLGGNEQFF. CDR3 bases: TGTGCCAGCAGCTTGGGGGGGAATGAGCAGTTCTTC.